This T cell receptor beta chain was recorded in a study of graft-versus-host responses after intestinal transplantation. This CDR3 has 17 amino acids. Germline CDR1 and CDR2: SGHRS and YFSETQ. J gave up 0 bases and V 3 bases, and 8 bases lay outside the gene matches. On this clone itself: What it recognizes is unknown.

Generated by immunoSEQ multiplex PCR, the TCRdb table keeps only in-frame clones and is missing some. This table holds fewer than 110,000 clones, 87% found once. Study-wide results and caveats: Circulating GvH clone levels at their peak were associated with HvG declines (early post-transplant). Present in recipient marrow, GvH clones included some that appeared first in ileum or blood.

Here the sequenced sample was unstimulated CD4+ T cells sorted from spleen or lymph node cells, taken before transplant. The sequence derives from a human donor who was the organ donor for an intestinal transplant. This rearrangement joins TRBV5-1 to TRBJ2-7, with 11 bases matching TRBD1. The CDR3 DNA is TGCGCCAGCAGCTGGCGGACAGGGGGCCGTGACTCCTACGAGCAGTACTTC. It codes for CASSWRTGGRDSYEQYF.